The clone carrying this T cell receptor beta chain was picked up a small number of times. What it recognizes is unknown. Germline and junction disagree at one end, which may indicate a read error. This record comes from a study of beta chain features in type 1 diabetes. Study context: Sorted cells, 90 million to 120 million in number, were examined across all samples. General observations from the study: Individuals with type 1 diabetes displayed fewer insertions and more deletions at VDJ junctions. All four CD4+ subsets of Type 1 diabetes patients contained TCRB CDR3s that were moderately but significantly shorter. Comparison showed that naive, central memory and Treg TCRB repertoires appeared more similar among patients than among healthy donors.

Purity exceeded 95% in all sorted populations. The whole isolated RNA underwent reverse transcription, so sequencing captured expressed TCRB transcripts. Some clones are missing from TCRdb's copy, which holds only in-frame ones; the method was immunoSEQ multiplex PCR. Among hundreds of thousands of clones, roughly 13% were seen once, and the ten largest hold approximately 0.042%. CDR3 size: 15 residues. CDR1 and CDR2 (germline): SSHAT, FNYEAQ (reference sequence). The sequenced material came from naive CD4+ T cells from blood. The rearrangement links TRBV7-7 to TRBJ2-2, with D possibly called TRBD1 or TRBD2 (5 bases each). The receptor's source is a man between 18 and 35 years old with type 1 diabetes. The CDR3 DNA follows: TGTGCTAGCAGCCTCAACTGGGGGTCAGCCGGGGAGCTGTTTTTT. Translating it yields CASSLNWGSAGELFF.